This TCR beta chain is from a study of T cell responses to AZD1222 COVID-19 vaccine. Across the study: Pooled in the analysis were second doses at about 4 or about 12 weeks.

The germline V gene has CDR1 SGHRS and CDR2 YFSETQ. The CDR3 contains 17 residues. Trimming took 4 bases from V and 1 from J; bases not matched to a gene: 13. This clone was counted a few times. Its specificity is unknown. Findings and limits, study-wide: Baseline antibody screening turned up just a handful of seropositive AZD1222 recipients. Donors, mostly white British, included more females; clonal diversity was possibly underestimated. After the peak T cell response, and only then, were repertoires sampled.

Sequencing was performed with immunoSEQ multiplex PCR; in TCRdb, only in-frame clones are kept and a portion is missing. The sample lists about 190,000 clones; 94% were seen once. The genes are TRBV5-1 and TRBJ2-7; TRBD1 agrees at 8 bases. This receptor was identified in an adult in good health. The specimen was peripheral blood, collected on day 0 of AZD1222 vaccination. CDR3 DNA sequence: TGCGCCAGCAGCCCGTATACTCAGGGGGCGCGATCCTACGAGCAGTACTTC. Encoded protein: CASSPYTQGARSYEQYF.